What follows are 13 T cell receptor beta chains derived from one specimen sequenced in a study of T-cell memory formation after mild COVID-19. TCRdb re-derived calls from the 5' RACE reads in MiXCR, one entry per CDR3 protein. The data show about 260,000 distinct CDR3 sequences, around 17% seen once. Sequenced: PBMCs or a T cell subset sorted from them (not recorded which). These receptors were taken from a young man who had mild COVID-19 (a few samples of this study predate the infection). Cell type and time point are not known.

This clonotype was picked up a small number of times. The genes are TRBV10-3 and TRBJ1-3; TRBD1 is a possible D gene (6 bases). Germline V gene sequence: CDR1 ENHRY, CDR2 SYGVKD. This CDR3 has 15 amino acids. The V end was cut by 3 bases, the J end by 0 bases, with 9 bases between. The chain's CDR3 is CAISEGGLSGNTIYF. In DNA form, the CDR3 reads TGTGCCATCAGTGAAGGGGGACTCTCTGGAAACACCATATATTTT.

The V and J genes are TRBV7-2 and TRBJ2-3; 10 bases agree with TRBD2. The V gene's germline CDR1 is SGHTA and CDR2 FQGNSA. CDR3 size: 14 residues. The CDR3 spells CAATSGVLPDTQYF. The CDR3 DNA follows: TGTGCAGCTACTAGCGGGGTCTTACCAGATACGCAGTATTTT.

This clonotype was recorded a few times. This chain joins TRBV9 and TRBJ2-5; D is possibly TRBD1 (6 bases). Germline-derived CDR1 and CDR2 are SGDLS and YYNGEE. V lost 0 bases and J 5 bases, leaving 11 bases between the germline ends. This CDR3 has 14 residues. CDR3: CASSVGDRWETQYF. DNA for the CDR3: TGTGCCAGCAGCGTAGGAGACAGGTGGGAGACCCAGTACTTC.

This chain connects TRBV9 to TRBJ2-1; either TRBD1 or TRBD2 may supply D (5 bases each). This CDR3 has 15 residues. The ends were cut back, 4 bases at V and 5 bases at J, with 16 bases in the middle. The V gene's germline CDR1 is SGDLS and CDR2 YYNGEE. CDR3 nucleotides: TGTGCCAGCAGCCCCTCGAATGGGACCCACAATGAGCAGTTCTTC. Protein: CASSPSNGTHNEQFF.

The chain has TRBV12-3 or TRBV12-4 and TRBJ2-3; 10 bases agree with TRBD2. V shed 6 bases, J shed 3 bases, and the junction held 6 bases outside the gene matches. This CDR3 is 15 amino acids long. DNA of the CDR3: TGTGCCAGCAGCACGCGACTAGCGGGTACAGATACGCAGTATTTT. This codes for CASSTRLAGTDTQYF.

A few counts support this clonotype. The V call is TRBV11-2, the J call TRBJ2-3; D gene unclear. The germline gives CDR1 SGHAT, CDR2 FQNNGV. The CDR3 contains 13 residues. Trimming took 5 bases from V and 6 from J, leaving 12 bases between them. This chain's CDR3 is CASSPILGDTQYF. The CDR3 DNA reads TGTGCCAGCAGCCCAATACTCGGGGATACGCAGTATTTT.

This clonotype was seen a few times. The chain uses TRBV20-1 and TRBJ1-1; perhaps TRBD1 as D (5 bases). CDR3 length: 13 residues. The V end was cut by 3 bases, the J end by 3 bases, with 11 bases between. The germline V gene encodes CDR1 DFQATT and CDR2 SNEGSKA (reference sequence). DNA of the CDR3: TGCAGTGCTAGTGGTGACAGCTACACTGAAGCTTTCTTT. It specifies CSASGDSYTEAFF.

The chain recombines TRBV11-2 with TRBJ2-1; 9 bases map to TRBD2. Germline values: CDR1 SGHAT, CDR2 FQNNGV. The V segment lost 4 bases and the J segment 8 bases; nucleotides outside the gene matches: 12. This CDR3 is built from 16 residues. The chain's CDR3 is CASSSRRGGVSDEQFF. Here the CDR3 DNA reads TGTGCCAGCAGCTCCCGGCGGGGGGGCGTGTCCGATGAGCAGTTCTTC.

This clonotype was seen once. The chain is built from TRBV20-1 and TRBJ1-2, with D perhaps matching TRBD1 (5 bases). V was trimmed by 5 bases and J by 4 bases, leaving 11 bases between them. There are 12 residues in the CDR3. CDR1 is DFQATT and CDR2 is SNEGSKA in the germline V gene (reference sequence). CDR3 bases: TGCAGTGCTCCTCGACAGAGCTATGGCTACACCTTC. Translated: CSAPRQSYGYTF.

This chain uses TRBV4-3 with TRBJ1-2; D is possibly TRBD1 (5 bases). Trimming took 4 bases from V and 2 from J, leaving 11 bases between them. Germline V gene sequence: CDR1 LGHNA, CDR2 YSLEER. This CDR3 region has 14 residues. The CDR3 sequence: CASSPGGSNYGYTF. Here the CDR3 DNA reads TGCGCCAGCAGCCCCGGGGGGTCCAACTATGGCTACACCTTC.

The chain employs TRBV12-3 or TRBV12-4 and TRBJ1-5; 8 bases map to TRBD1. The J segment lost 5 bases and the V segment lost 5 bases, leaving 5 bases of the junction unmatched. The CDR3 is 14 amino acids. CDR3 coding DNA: TGTGCCAGCAGTGGACAGGGTGGGGATCAGCCCCAGCATTTT. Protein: CASSGQGGDQPQHF.

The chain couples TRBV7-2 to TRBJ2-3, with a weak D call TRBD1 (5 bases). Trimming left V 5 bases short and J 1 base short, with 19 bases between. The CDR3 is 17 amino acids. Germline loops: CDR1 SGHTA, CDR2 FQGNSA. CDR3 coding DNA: TGTGCCAGCAGCCCGGGTTTGGGGCGTGAGGGCACAGATACGCAGTATTTT. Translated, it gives CASSPGLGREGTDTQYF.

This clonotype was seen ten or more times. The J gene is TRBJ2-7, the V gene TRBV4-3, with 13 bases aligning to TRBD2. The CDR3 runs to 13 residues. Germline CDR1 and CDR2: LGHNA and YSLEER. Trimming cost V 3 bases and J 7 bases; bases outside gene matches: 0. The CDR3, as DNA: TGCGCCAGCAGCCAGGGACTAGCGGGGGAGCAGTACTTC. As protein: CASSQGLAGEQYF.